This TCR beta chain was sequenced for a study of shared clonotypes between healthy human individuals. General observations from the study: Shared clonotypes across all four donors exceeded non-shared ones in generation probability. Clonotype sharing levels among donors were expected to vary with sequencing depth.

This clone was observed at least ten times. Its antigen is as yet unknown. Produced via immunoSEQ multiplex PCR; TCRdb's table is partial and in-frame only. The data hold approximately 640,000 clones, with less than 95% observed a single time. The CDR3 contains 15 residues. From germline, CDR1 is LGHNA and CDR2 YSLEER. The V end was cut by 0 bases, the J end by 4 bases, with 12 bases between. The rearrangement uses TRBV4-3 and TRBJ1-2, with a possible D match to TRBD1 (6 bases). Material for sequencing was memory CD8+ T cells from PBMCs. The subset is: CD45RO+ cells pooled with CCR7-negative TemRA cells. The receptor's source is a man between 18 and 35 years old in good health. Some clones in this sample may be carry-over from other donors' samples. The CDR3 coding sequence is TGCGCCAGCAGCCAAGAGCTACAGGGAGGCTATGGCTACACCTTC. As protein: CASSQELQGGYGYTF.